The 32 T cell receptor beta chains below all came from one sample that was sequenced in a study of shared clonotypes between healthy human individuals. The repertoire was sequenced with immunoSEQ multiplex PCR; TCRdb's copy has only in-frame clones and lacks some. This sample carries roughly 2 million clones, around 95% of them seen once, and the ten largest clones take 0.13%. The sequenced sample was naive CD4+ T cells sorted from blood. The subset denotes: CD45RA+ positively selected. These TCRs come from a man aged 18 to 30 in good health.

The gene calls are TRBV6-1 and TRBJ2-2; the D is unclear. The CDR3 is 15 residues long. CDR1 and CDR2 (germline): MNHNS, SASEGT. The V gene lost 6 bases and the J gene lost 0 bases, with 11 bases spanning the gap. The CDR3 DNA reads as TGTGCCAGCAGATACGGATTCGCGAACACCGGGGAGCTGTTTTTT. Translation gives CASRYGFANTGELFF.

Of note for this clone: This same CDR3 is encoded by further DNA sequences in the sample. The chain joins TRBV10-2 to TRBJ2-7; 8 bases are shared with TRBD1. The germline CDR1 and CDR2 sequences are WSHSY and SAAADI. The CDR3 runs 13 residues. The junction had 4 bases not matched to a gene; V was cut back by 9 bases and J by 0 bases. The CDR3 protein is CASGQGSSYEQYF. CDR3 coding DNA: TGCGCCAGTGGACAGGGATCCTCCTACGAGCAGTACTTC.

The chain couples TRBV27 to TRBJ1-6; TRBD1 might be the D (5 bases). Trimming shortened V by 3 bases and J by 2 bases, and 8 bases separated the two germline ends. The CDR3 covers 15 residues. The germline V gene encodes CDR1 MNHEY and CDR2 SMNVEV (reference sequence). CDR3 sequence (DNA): TGTGCCAGCAGTTTCAGGGTAACCTATAATTCACCCCTCCACTTT. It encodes CASSFRVTYNSPLHF.

The CDR3 is CASSQGASGSKETQYF. CDR3 coding DNA: TGCGCCAGCAGCCAAGGGGCTAGCGGGAGCAAGGAGACCCAGTACTTC. The rearrangement links TRBV4-3 to TRBJ2-5, with 10 bases lining up with TRBD2. This CDR3 is 16 amino acids long. Germline V lookup: CDR1 LGHNA, CDR2 YSLEER. After removal of 1 base from V and 5 bases from J, the junction contained 7 bases not matched to a gene.

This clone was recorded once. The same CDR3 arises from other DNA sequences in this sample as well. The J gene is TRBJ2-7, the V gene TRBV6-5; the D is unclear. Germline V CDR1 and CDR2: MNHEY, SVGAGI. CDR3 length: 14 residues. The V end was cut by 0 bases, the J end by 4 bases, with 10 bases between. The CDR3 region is CASSYSGRSYEQYF. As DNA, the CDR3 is TGTGCCAGCAGTTACTCCGGACGTTCGTACGAGCAGTACTTC.

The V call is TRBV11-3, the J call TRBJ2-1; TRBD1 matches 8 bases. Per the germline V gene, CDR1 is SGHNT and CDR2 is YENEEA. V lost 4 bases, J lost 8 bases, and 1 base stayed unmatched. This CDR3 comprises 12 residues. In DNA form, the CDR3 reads TGTGCCAGCAGCTCACAGGGGGATGAGCAGTTCTTC. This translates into CASSSQGDEQFF.

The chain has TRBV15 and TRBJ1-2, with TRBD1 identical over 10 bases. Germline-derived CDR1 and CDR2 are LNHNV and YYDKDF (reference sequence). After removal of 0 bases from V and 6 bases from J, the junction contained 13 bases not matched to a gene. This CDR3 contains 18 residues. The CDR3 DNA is TGTGCCACCAGCAGAGATCTTGGCCGGGACAGGGGAGGGGATGGCTACACCTTC. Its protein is CATSRDLGRDRGGDGYTF.

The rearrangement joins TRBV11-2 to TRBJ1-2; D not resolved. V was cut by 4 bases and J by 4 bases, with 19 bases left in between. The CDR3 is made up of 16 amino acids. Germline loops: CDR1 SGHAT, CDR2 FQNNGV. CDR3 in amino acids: CASSSQNTQEGYGYTF. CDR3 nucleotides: TGTGCCAGCAGCTCCCAAAATACCCAGGAGGGCTATGGCTACACCTTC.

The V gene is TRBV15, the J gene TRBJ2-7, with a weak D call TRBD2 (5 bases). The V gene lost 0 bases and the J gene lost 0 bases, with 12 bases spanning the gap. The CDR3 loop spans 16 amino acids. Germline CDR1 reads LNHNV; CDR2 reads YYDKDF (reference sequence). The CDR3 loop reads CATSRDGWESSYEQYF. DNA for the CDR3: TGTGCCACCAGCAGAGATGGCTGGGAGAGCTCCTACGAGCAGTACTTC.

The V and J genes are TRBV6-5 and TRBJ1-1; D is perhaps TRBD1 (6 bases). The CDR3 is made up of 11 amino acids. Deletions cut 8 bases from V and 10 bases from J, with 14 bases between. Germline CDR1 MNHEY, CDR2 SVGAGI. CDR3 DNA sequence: TGTGCCAGCGGTCGACAGGAGGCAGCTTTCTTT. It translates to CASGRQEAAFF.

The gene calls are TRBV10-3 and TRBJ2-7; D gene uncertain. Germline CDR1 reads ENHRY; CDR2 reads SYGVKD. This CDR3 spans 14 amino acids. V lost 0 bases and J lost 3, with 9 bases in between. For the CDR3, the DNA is TGTGCCATCAGTGAGTCGTTGGGGATCTACGAGCAGTACTTC. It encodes CAISESLGIYEQYF.

Here the CDR3 DNA reads TGTGCCAGCAGTCCTCGATGGCGGGAGACCCAGTACTTC. This gives the protein CASSPRWRETQYF. The rearrangement uses TRBV7-2 and TRBJ2-5; D is uncertain. Looked up from germline, CDR1 is SGHTA and CDR2 is FQGNSA. V lost 6 bases and J 5 bases, leaving 13 bases between the germline ends. CDR3 length equals 13 residues.

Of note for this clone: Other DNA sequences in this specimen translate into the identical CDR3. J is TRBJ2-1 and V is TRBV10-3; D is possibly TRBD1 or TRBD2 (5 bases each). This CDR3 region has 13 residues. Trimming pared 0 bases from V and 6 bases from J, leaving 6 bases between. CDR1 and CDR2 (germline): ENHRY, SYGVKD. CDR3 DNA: TGTGCCATCAGTGAGTCGAGGGGCAATGAGCAGTTCTTC. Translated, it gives CAISESRGNEQFF.

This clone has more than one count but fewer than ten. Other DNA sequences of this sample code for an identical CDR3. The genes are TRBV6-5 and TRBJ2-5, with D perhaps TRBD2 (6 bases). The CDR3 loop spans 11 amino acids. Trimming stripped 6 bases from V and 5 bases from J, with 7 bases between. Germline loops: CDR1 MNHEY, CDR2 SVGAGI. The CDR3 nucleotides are TGTGCCAGCAGCCGGGGGGAGACCCAGTACTTC. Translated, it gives CASSRGETQYF.

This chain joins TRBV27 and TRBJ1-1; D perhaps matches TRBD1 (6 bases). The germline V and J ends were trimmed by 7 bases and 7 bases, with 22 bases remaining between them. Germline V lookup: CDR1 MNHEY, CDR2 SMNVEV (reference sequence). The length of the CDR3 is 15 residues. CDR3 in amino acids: CASTRRWGGQIEAFF. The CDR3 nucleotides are TGTGCCAGCACCAGACGGTGGGGGGGGCAAATTGAAGCTTTCTTT.

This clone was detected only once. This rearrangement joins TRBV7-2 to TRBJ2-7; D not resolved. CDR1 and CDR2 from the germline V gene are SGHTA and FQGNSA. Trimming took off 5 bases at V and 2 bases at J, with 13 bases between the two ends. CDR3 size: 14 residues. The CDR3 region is CASSRTETPYEQYF. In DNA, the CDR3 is TGTGCCAGCAGCCGCACGGAAACACCCTACGAGCAGTACTTC.

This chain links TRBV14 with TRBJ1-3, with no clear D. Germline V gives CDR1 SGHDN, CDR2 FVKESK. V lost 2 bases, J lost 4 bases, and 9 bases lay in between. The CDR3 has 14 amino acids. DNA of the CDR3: TGTGCCAGCAGCCAACTAAATCCGGGAAACACCATATATTTT. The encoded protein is CASSQLNPGNTIYF.

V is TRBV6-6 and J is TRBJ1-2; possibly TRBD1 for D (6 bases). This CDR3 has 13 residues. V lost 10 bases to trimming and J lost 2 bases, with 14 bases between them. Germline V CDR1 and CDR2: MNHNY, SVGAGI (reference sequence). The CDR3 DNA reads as TGTGCCATTACGGGGACAACAAACTATGGCTACACCTTC. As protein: CAITGTTNYGYTF.

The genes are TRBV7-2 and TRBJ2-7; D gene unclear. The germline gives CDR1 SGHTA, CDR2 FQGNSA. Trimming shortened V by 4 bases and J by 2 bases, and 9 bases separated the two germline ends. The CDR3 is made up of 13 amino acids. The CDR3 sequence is CASSSGITYEQYF. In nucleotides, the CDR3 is TGTGCCAGCAGCTCGGGCATAACCTACGAGCAGTACTTC.

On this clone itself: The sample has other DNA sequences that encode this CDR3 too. The DNA for the CDR3 is TGTGCCAGCAGTTTAAGGGGGGGCCCAGATACGCAGTATTTT. It is translated as CASSLRGGPDTQYF. The V gene is TRBV28, the J gene TRBJ2-3; maybe TRBD2 (7 bases). CDR3 length equals 14 residues. The V end lost 2 bases, the J end lost 4 bases, and 10 bases lay between the germline ends. In germline, CDR1 is MDHEN, CDR2 SYDVKM.

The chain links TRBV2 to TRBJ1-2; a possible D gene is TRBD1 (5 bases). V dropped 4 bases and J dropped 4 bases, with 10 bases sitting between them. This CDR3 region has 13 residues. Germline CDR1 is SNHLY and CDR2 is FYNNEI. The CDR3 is CASSVDGTYGYTF. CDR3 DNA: TGTGCCAGCAGTGTTGACGGGACCTATGGCTACACCTTC.

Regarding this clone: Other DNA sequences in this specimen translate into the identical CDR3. The CDR3 DNA sequence: TGCGCCAGCAGCTTGGGTCAGGGGGTAGAGACCCAGTACTTC. Protein: CASSLGQGVETQYF. The chain combines TRBV5-1 with TRBJ2-5; TRBD1 matches 7 bases. The V gene end was trimmed by 0 bases and the J gene end by 4 bases; junction bases not matched to a gene: 3. CDR3 size: 14 residues. Germline CDR1 is SGHRS and CDR2 is YFSETQ.

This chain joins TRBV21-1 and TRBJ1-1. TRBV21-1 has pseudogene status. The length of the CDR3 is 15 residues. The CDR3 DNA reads TGTGCCAGCAGCAGGAACAGGGAGGAGAACACTGAAGCTTTCTTT. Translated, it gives CASSRNREENTEAFF.

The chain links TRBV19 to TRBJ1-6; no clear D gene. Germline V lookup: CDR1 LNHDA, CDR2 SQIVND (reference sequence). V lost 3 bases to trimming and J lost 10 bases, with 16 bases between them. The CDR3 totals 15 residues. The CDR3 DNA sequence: TGTGCCAGTAGTATTGGTACTCAGGTTCAATCACCCCTCCACTTT. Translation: CASSIGTQVQSPLHF.

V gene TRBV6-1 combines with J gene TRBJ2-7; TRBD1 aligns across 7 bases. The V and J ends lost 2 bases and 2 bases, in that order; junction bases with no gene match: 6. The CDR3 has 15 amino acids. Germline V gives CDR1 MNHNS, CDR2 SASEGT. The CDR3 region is CASSESDRVTYEQYF. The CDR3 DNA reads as TGTGCCAGCAGTGAAAGTGACAGGGTTACCTACGAGCAGTACTTC.

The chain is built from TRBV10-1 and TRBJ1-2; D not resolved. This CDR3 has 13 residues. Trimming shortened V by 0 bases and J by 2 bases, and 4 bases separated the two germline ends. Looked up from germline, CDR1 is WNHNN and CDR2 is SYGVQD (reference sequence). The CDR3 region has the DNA TGCGCCAGCAGTGAGTCTTTCAACTATGGCTACACCTTC. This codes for CASSESFNYGYTF.

The CDR3 DNA follows: TGCGCCAGCAGCTTGTTAGACCCTAGCTCTGGGGCCAACGTCCTGACTTTC. Its protein product is CASSLLDPSSGANVLTF. The genes are TRBV5-1 and TRBJ2-6; unclear D gene. Trimming took off 1 base at V and 0 bases at J, with 11 bases between the two ends. Germline CDR1 is SGHRS and CDR2 is YFSETQ. This CDR3 comprises 17 residues.

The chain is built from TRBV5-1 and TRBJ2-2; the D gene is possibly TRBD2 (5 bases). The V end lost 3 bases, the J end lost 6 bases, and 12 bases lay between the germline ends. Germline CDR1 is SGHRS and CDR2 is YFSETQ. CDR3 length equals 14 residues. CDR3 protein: CASSSDLPAGELFF. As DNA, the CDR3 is TGCGCCAGCAGCTCGGACTTACCGGCCGGGGAGCTGTTTTTT.

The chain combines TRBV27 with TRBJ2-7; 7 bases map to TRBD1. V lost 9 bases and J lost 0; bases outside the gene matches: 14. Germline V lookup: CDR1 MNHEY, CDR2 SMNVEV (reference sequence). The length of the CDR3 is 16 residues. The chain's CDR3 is CASSPPGQMFSYEQYF. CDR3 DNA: TGTGCCAGTTCGCCCCCGGGACAGATGTTCTCCTACGAGCAGTACTTC.

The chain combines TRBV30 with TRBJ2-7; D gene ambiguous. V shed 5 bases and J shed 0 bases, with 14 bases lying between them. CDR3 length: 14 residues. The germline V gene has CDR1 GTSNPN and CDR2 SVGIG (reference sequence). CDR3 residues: CAWGPSTDSYEQYF. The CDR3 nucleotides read TGTGCCTGGGGACCATCGACGGACTCCTACGAGCAGTACTTC.

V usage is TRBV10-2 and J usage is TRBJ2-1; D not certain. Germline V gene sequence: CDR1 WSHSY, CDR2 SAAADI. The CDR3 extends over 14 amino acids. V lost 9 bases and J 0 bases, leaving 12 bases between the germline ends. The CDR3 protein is CASSTDRSYNEQFF. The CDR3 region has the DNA TGCGCCAGTAGTACCGACCGCTCCTACAATGAGCAGTTCTTC.

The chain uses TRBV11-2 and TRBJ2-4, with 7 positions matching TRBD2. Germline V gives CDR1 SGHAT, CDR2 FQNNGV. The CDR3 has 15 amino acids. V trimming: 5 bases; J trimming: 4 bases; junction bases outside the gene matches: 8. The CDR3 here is CASSRLERGKNIQYF. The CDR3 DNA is TGTGCCAGCAGCCGCCTAGAGCGGGGTAAAAACATTCAGTACTTC. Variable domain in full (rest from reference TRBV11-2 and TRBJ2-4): EAGVAQSPRYKIIEKRQSVAFWCNPISGHATLYWYQQILGQGPKLLIQFQNNGVVDDSQLPKDRFSAERLKGVDSTLKIQPAKLEDSAVYLCASSRLERGKNIQYFGAGTRLSVL.